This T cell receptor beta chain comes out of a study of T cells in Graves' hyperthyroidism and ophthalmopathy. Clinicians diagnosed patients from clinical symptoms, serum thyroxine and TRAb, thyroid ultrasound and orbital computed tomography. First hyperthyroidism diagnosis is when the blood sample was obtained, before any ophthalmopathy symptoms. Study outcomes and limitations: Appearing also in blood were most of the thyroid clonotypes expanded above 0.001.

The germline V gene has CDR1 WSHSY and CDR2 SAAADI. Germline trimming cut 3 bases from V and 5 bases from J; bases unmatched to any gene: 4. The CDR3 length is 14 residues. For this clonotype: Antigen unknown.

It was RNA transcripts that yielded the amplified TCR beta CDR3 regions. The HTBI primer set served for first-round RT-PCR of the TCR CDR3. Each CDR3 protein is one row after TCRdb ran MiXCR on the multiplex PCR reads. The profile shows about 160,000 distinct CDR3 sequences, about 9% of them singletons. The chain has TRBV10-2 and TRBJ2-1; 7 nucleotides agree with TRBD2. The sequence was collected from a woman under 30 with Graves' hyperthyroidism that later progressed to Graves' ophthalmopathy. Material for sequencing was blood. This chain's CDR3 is CASSDTGGNNEQFF. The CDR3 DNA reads TGCGCCAGCAGTGATACGGGGGGAAACAATGAGCAGTTCTTC.